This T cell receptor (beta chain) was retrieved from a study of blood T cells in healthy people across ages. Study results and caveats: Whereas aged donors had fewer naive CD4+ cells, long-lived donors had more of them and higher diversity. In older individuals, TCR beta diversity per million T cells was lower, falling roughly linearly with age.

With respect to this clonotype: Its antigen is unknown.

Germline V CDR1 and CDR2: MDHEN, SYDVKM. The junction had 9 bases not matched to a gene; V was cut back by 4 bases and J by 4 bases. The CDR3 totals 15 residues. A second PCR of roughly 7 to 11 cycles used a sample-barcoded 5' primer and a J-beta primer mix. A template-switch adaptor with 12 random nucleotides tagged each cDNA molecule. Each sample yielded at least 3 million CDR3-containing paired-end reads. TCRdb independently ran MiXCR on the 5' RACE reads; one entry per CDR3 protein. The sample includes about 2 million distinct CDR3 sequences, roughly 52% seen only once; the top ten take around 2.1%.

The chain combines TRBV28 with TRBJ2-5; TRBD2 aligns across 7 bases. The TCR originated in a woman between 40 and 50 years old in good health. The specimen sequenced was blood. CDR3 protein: CASSYPRGRAETQYF. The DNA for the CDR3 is TGTGCCAGCAGTTACCCGCGGGGGAGGGCAGAGACCCAGTACTTC.